This T cell receptor beta chain derives from a study of cytomegalovirus exposure and HLA in healthy donors. V lost 4 bases to trimming and J lost 5 bases, with 14 bases between them. There are 14 residues in the CDR3. CDR1 and CDR2 from the germline V gene are SNHLY and FYNNEI. Regarding the study as a whole: Rarity marked most TCR sequences, yet some public TCRs occurred in many donors.

As to this clone: Its antigen is as yet unknown.

Primers for the PCR totalled 60 Vbeta and 13 Jbeta. Measured with immunoSEQ multiplex PCR; TCRdb has only the in-frame clones, and not every one. The sample lists 100,000 to 150,000 clones; more than 60% were seen once. V usage is TRBV2 and J usage is TRBJ2-5; no firm D call. The material sequenced was PBMCs. The clonotype comes from a woman aged 40 to 49 in good health and CMV-seropositive. Here the CDR3 DNA reads TGTGCCAGCAGTGCTCAAATCGGAGTGGAGACCCAGTACTTC. Its protein product is CASSAQIGVETQYF. Looking up the rest from reference TRBV2 and TRBJ2-5 gives the full variable domain: EPEVTQTPSHQVTQMGQEVILRCVPISNHLYFYWYRQILGQKVEFLVSFYNNEISEKSEIFDDQFSVERPDGSNFTLKIRSTKLEDSAMYFCASSAQIGVETQYFGPGTRLLVL.